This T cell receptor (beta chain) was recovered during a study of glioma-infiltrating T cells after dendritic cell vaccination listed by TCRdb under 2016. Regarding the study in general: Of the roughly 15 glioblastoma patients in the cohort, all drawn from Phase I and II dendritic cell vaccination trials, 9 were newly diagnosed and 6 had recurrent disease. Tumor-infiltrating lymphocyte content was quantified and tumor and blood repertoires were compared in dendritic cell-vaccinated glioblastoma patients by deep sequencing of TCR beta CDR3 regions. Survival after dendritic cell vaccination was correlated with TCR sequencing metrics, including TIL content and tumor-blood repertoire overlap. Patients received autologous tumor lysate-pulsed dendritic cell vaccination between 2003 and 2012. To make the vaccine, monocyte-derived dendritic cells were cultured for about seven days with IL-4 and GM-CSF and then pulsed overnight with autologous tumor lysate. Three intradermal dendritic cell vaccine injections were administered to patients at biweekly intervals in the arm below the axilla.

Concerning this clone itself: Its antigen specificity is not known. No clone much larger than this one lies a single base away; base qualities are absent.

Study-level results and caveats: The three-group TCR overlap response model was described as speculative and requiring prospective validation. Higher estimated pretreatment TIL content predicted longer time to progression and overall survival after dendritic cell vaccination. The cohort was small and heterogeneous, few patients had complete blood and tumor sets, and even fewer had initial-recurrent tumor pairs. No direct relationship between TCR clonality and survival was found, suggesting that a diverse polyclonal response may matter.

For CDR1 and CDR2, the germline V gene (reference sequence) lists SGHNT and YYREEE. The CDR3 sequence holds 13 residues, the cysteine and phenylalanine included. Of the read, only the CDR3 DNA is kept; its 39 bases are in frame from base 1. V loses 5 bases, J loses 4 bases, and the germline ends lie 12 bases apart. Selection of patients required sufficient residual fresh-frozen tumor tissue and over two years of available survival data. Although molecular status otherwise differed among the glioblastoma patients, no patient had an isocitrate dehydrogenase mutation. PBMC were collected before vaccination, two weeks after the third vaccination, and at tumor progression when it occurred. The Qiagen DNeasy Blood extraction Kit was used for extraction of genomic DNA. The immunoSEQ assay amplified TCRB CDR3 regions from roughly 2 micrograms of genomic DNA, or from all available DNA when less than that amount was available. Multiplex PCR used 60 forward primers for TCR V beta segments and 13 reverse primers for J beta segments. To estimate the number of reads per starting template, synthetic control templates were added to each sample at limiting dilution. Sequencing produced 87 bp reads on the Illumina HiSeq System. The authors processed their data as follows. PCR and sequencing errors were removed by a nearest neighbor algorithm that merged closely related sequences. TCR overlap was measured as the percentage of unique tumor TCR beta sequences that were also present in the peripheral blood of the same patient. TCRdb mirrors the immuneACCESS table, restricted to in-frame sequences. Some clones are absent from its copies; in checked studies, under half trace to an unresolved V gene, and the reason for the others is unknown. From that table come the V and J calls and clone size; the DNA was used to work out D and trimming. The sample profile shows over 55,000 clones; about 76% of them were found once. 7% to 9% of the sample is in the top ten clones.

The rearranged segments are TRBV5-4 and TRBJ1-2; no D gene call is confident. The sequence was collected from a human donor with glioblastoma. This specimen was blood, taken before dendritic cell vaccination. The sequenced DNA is TGTGCCAGCAGGGGAGGGCAGTCCTATGGCTACACCTTC. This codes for CASRGGQSYGYTF.